The 19 T cell receptor beta chains listed next were all sequenced from one sample in a study of blood T cell repertoires in COVID-19. The repertoire was sequenced with immunoSEQ multiplex PCR; TCRdb's copy has only in-frame clones and lacks some. The sample contains 350,000 to 450,000 clones, roughly 85% of which appear only once. The source material was peripheral blood. The source of these receptors is a woman younger than 35 with acute or convalescent COVID-19.

V usage is TRBV9 and J usage is TRBJ2-7; D uncertain. The germline gives CDR1 SGDLS, CDR2 YYNGEE. The V and J ends lost 0 bases and 4 bases respectively, with 11 bases between them. The CDR3 covers 14 residues. The CDR3 loop reads CASSVDQETYEQYF. The CDR3 region has the DNA TGTGCCAGCAGCGTAGACCAGGAAACTTACGAGCAGTACTTC. The whole variable domain, filled in from reference TRBV9 and TRBJ2-7, reads DSGVTQTPKHLITATGQRVTLRCSPRSGDLSVYWYQQSLDQGLQFLIQYYNGEERAKGNILERFSAQQFPDLHSELNLSSLELGDSALYFCASSVDQETYEQYFGPGTRLTVT.

The V and J genes are TRBV19 and TRBJ1-5, with 7 bases fitting TRBD1. The J segment lost 7 bases and the V segment lost 5 bases, leaving 11 bases of the junction unmatched. CDR3 length equals 15 residues. Germline CDR1 LNHDA, CDR2 SQIVND (reference sequence). The CDR3 loop reads CASSADYRGRQPQHF. CDR3 nucleotide sequence: TGTGCCAGTAGTGCTGATTACAGGGGCCGACAGCCCCAGCATTTT.

This chain uses TRBV9 with TRBJ1-1; 8 bases line up with TRBD1. This CDR3 contains 20 residues. The trim removed 2 bases at V and 0 bases at J, leaving 18 bases unmatched. Germline V gene lookup returns CDR1 SGDLS and CDR2 YYNGEE. CDR3 coding DNA: TGTGCCAGCAGCGTTAATATCCAGACAGGGGAGAATTTAATGAACACTGAAGCTTTCTTT. Protein product: CASSVNIQTGENLMNTEAFF.

The chain uses TRBV19 and TRBJ1-4; D gene uncertain. V gave up 3 bases and J gave up 7 bases, with 15 bases separating them. Germline CDR1 and CDR2: LNHDA and SQIVND (reference sequence). CDR3 length equals 15 residues. The CDR3 sequence: CASSIVRGFGEKLFF. The DNA for the CDR3 is TGTGCCAGTAGTATCGTCAGAGGGTTTGGTGAAAAACTGTTTTTT.

V gene TRBV28 combines with J gene TRBJ1-1; TRBD1 matches 8 bases. V was pared by 4 bases and J by 5 bases, with 9 bases of the junction left unmatched. The CDR3 consists of 15 residues. CDR1 and CDR2 (germline): MDHEN, SYDVKM. The CDR3 region is CASSSRPGGATEAFF. The DNA for the CDR3 is TGTGCCAGCAGTTCGCGACCAGGGGGCGCGACTGAAGCTTTCTTT.

A few counts support this clone. V gene TRBV9 combines with J gene TRBJ1-1, with D tentatively TRBD1 (6 bases). Trimming cost V 3 bases and J 3 bases, with 18 bases left between them. There are 16 residues in the CDR3. Germline CDR1 is SGDLS and CDR2 is YYNGEE. DNA of the CDR3: TGTGCCAGCAGCGCCTCTAGAACAGGGAGGGACACTGAAGCTTTCTTT. It is translated as CASSASRTGRDTEAFF.

This clone was counted once. The chain employs TRBV19 and TRBJ1-1, with D hard to call. Germline assignment: CDR1 LNHDA and CDR2 SQIVND (reference sequence). The CDR3 has 16 amino acids. V was pared by 5 bases and J by 1 base, with 17 bases between. CDR3 amino acids: CASSVSLTLKNTEAFF. As DNA, the CDR3 is TGTGCCAGTAGTGTATCGTTGACTCTTAAGAACACTGAAGCTTTCTTT.

The chain joins TRBV6-5 to TRBJ2-3; D unclear. V dropped 6 bases and J dropped 0 bases, with 7 bases sitting between them. The CDR3 is 13 amino acids. Germline-derived CDR1 and CDR2 are MNHEY and SVGAGI. In DNA, the CDR3 is TGTGCCAGCAGCTCCCTTAGCACAGATACGCAGTATTTT. Encoded protein: CASSSLSTDTQYF.

V gene TRBV10-3 combines with J gene TRBJ1-4; TRBD1 agrees at 9 bases. Germline CDR1 and CDR2: ENHRY and SYGVKD. The CDR3 covers 17 residues. V lost 2 bases and J lost 0; bases outside the gene matches: 4. CDR3 sequence reads: CAISEGTGIATNEKLFF. CDR3 DNA sequence: TGTGCCATCAGTGAGGGGACAGGGATTGCAACTAATGAAAAACTGTTTTTT.

The chain links TRBV5-1 to TRBJ2-4, with D tentatively TRBD2 (6 bases). The CDR3 consists of 15 residues. Germline CDR1 reads SGHRS; CDR2 reads YFSETQ. The V end was cut by 1 base, the J end by 5 bases, with 13 bases between. The CDR3 loop reads CASSLIAEKENIQYF. In DNA, the CDR3 is TGCGCCAGCAGCTTGATAGCGGAGAAAGAAAACATTCAGTACTTC.

This chain connects TRBV10-2 to TRBJ1-2; D is uncertain. Germline V gene data show CDR1 as WSHSY and CDR2 as SAAADI. The germline V and J ends were trimmed by 8 bases and 4 bases, with 14 bases remaining between them. CDR3 length: 13 residues. The CDR3 DNA sequence: TGCGCCAGCGCCGAGAGGGATCTCTATGGCTACACCTTC. Its protein is CASAERDLYGYTF.

The chain joins TRBV19 to TRBJ2-7, with D possibly matching TRBD2 (6 bases). Germline CDR1 reads LNHDA; CDR2 reads SQIVND (reference sequence). CDR3 length: 13 residues. Deletions cut 3 bases from V and 7 bases from J, with 13 bases between. The CDR3 nucleotides read TGTGCCAGTAGTATCGGAGGGGCGGGAGAGCAGTACTTC. Translated: CASSIGGAGEQYF.

V usage is TRBV9 and J usage is TRBJ1-3; 9 bases match TRBD1. The germline CDR1 and CDR2 sequences are SGDLS and YYNGEE. The ends lost 5 bases at V and 2 bases at J; junction bases unmatched: 5. The CDR3 is 15 residues long. The CDR3 sequence: CASSEGTGTGNTIYF. The CDR3 bases are TGTGCCAGCAGTGAGGGGACAGGGACTGGAAACACCATATATTTT.

The rearrangement uses TRBV28 and TRBJ1-1, with D maybe TRBD1 (5 bases). The CDR3 totals 14 residues. Germline CDR1 is MDHEN and CDR2 is SYDVKM. The V end lost 7 bases, the J end lost 5 bases, and 17 bases lay between the germline ends. The CDR3 reads CASKYPTGGTEAFF. CDR3 DNA sequence: TGTGCCAGCAAGTACCCGACTGGGGGGACTGAAGCTTTCTTT.

The genes are TRBV11-2 and TRBJ1-4; TRBD1 agrees at 9 bases. Per germline, CDR1 SGHAT and CDR2 FQNNGV. The CDR3 totals 16 residues. J was trimmed by 0 bases and V by 3 bases; bases with no gene match: 2. The CDR3 nucleotides are TGTGCCAGCAGCTTGGGACAGGGAACAACTAATGAAAAACTGTTTTTT. Amino acids: CASSLGQGTTNEKLFF.

The chain couples TRBV15 to TRBJ2-7, with TRBD2 matching over 8 bases. The CDR3 runs 16 residues. The V and J ends lost 0 bases and 6 bases, in that order; junction bases with no gene match: 10. Looked up from germline, CDR1 is LNHNV and CDR2 is YYDKDF (reference sequence). As DNA, the CDR3 is TGTGCCACCAGCAGAGATCGGGGGGGCCTACCCGGCGAGCAGTACTTC. Translated, it gives CATSRDRGGLPGEQYF.

The chain has TRBV5-1 and TRBJ1-2; TRBD1 matches 7 bases. V dropped 2 bases and J dropped 3; count of bases not matched to a gene: 4. Germline V gives CDR1 SGHRS, CDR2 YFSETQ. The CDR3 consists of 14 residues. CDR3 in DNA: TGCGCCAGCAGCTTTAATACAGGGGACTATGGCTACACCTTC. It yields the protein CASSFNTGDYGYTF.

The V call is TRBV28, the J call TRBJ2-3; possible D gene TRBD2, 6 bases. The CDR3 loop spans 18 amino acids. Germline V gives CDR1 MDHEN, CDR2 SYDVKM. Deletions cut 1 base from V and 0 bases from J, with 17 bases between. The CDR3 nucleotides read TGTGCCAGCAGTTTATTGGGCGGGGCGGACCCTAGCACAGATACGCAGTATTTT. As protein: CASSLLGGADPSTDTQYF.

The J gene is TRBJ1-6, the V gene TRBV14; TRBD1 might be the D (6 bases). Germline V gives CDR1 SGHDN, CDR2 FVKESK. The germline V and J ends were trimmed by 8 bases and 7 bases, with 15 bases remaining between them. CDR3 size: 14 residues. Here the CDR3 reads CASLERRGNSPLHF. CDR3 bases: TGTGCCAGCCTGGAGCGCAGGGGCAATTCACCCCTCCACTTT.